This T cell receptor beta chain was sequenced for a study of T cell repertoires in cytomegalovirus infection. Across the whole study: Carrying CMV and the relevant HLA type showed in public TCR beta signatures.

With respect to this clonotype: Its specificity is unknown.

In germline, CDR1 is MNHEY, CDR2 SMNVEV (reference sequence). The V and J ends lost 3 bases and 6 bases, in that order; junction bases with no gene match: 10. The CDR3 covers 15 residues. A single record per CDR3 protein comes from TCRdb applying MiXCR to the reads. The data contain 750,000 to 900,000 distinct CDR3 sequences, under 35% of them singletons. The chain links TRBV27 to TRBJ1-2; TRBD1 matches at 7 bases. The clonotype originates from a human donor in good health (CMV status not recorded). Some clones in this sample may be carry-over from other donors' samples. Here the sequenced sample was cultured CD8+ T cells from PBMCs, taken from culture after CMV antigen stimulation. The CDR3 nucleotides are TGTGCCAGCAGTTTCCTACCGGGACAGTATGATGGCTACACCTTC. Its protein is CASSFLPGQYDGYTF.